This T cell receptor beta chain appears in the sequencing data of a study of shared clonotypes between healthy human individuals (dated by TCRdb to 2020 to 2022). With respect to the entire study: The cohort included three men and two women between 18 and 49 years of age. Each donor's leukapheresis produced roughly between roughly 0.85 and 9.5 billion PBMCs. To estimate repertoire size and how much clonotype sharing occurs between individuals, the study deeply sequenced the blood TCR repertoires of roughly 5 healthy adults. To increase sequencing depth and limit assay-specific biases, TCR repertoire library preparation and sequencing were carried out by different laboratories using diverse techniques.

The donors were healthy, HIV-negative adults with no recently reported acute infections or vaccinations. All donors were Caucasian adults living in Nashville, Tennessee, USA. For unsorted samples, 80 million to 100 million PBMCs were counted, and genomic DNA was extracted using the QIAamp DNA Blood Mini kit. Blood was collected by leukapheresis, and PBMCs were isolated by Ficoll-Histopaque density gradient centrifugation and then cryopreserved in liquid nitrogen vapor phase. The investigation overall reported the following: Based on pairwise subsampling, the degree of clonotype sharing among donors was expected to be affected by sequencing depth. Because the study included a small number of donors, the genetic and exposure-history diversity represented was limited. Only blood was sampled, and tissue TCR repertoires likely differ from those in blood.

From the cysteine through the phenylalanine, the CDR3 covers 13 amino acids. The kept DNA is CDR3 alone, 39 bases in frame from the first base. From a lookup of the germline V gene (reference sequence), CDR1 and CDR2 are LNHNV and YYDKDF. V is reduced by 0 bases and J by 3 bases, leaving a spacing of 6 bases between them. Using the deep immunoSEQ assay, TCR CDR3 regions were amplified from genomic DNA by multiplex PCR. For each cell subset, the extracted genomic DNA was distributed evenly across all wells of several immunoSEQ 96-well plates, and each plate served as one replicate. For unsorted PBMC, each replicate PCR was loaded with 250 to 300 ng genomic DNA, equivalent to about 30,000 T cell genomes. Ten immunoSEQ deep assay plates were used to sequence the unsorted PBMC genomic DNA. The purified libraries were quantified using a Qubit 3.0 fluorometer, sized with a Bioanalyzer 2100, and then quantified again using the KAPA Library Quantification kit. A separate single-read 150-cycle Illumina NextSeq 550 flow cell was used to sequence each immunoSEQ 96-well plate. Concerning the study's data processing: Because only junctional sequences without quality scores were contained in the immunoSEQ output, filtering matching that applied to full-length reads could not be performed. Sequences were annotated with PyIR, a Python wrapper for IgBLAST v1.9, and V/J genes and CDR3 were assigned using IMGT germline references. Reads were filtered out if the reads had weak V/J assignments (E-value above 1e-6), no CDR3, stop codons, out-of-frame junctions, or ambiguous translated residues. V3J clonotypes were defined by identical inferred V gene, J gene, and CDR3 amino acid sequence. Percentage overlap between repertoires was calculated by dividing the number of shared unique clonotypes by the size of the smaller repertoire. Three approaches were used to assess repertoire richness: RTK rarefaction, the Chao1 estimator, and Recon v2.1 estimates of unobserved clonotypes. The table comes from immuneACCESS by way of TCRdb, which keeps in-frame sequences with V and J called. Part of the clones is missing from these tables; in studies checked, under half for an unresolved V gene and the rest for unknown reasons. V and J calls and clone size are given by that table; D and trimming were obtained from the DNA. The sample profile shows some 470,000 clones; 76% of them were found once. 10% to 15% of the sample is held by the ten biggest clonotypes.

This clone was picked up a small number of times. Its antigen is currently not known. Within one base of it there is no much larger clone, and no base qualities were kept. Other DNA sequences in this sample translate to the same CDR3. This TCR came from a woman between 40 and 55 years old in good health. Some clones in this sample may be carry-over from other donors' samples. Sequences were obtained from PBMCs. The chain links TRBV15 with TRBJ2-7; TRBD2 is a weak D gene call, 5 bases matching. The CDR3 reads as follows: CATSRDRGYEQYF. The bases are TGTGCCACCAGCAGAGATCGGGGCTACGAGCAGTACTTC.